This T cell receptor beta chain was found in a study of CXCR3-negative and CXCR3-positive naive CD8 T cells. The study's findings and limits: The study found more hydrophobic TRB CDR3s in CXCR3-positive naive cells than in CXCR3-negative naive cells.

In the case of this clonotype: Its antigen is undetermined.

Researchers prepared the TRB cDNA libraries using 5' RACE with UMI labels. Reprocessing the 5' RACE reads, TCRdb reports a single entry for every CDR3 protein and omits DNA. The listing contains over 95,000 distinct CDR3 sequences. This CDR3 has 15 residues. Germline CDR1 and CDR2: SGHRS and YFSETQ. This TCR was sampled from a human donor in good health. Some clones in this sample may be carry-over from other donors' samples. This chain joins TRBV5-1 and TRBJ1-5; lacking DNA, the TRBD1 call made by TCRdb goes unchecked. Sequenced: naive CXCR3+ CD8+ T cells from blood. Subset noted: CD45RO-CCR7+CD27+CD95- naive CD8+ T cells expressing CXCR3 (TNR3+). CDR3: CASSLVQDPGQPQHF.